The 12 T cell receptor beta chains listed next were all sequenced from one sample in a study of blood T cell repertoires in COVID-19. TCRdb's table, derived via immunoSEQ multiplex PCR, lists solely in-frame clones and lacks some. The table lists roughly 280,000 clones, 80% to 95% of them singletons. Sequences were obtained from PBMCs or T cells enriched from blood (not recorded which). The receptor source for this set is a man in his forties or fifties who had been exposed to COVID-19.

The chain employs TRBV5-4 and TRBJ1-4; tentative D call: TRBD1 (6 bases). The CDR3 contains 15 residues. CDR1 is SGHNT, CDR2 YYREEE, per germline (reference sequence). V was cut by 4 bases and J by 3 bases, with 13 bases left in between. The CDR3, as DNA: TGTGCCAGCAGCCCGGGACACCTCTCTAATGAAAAACTGTTTTTT. Its translation: CASSPGHLSNEKLFF.

The CDR3: CASSPMESTEAFF. In nucleotides, the CDR3 is TGTGCCAGCTCACCAATGGAGAGCACTGAAGCTTTCTTT. The chain employs TRBV18 and TRBJ1-1; unclear D gene. Trimming cost V 2 bases and J 4 bases, with 8 bases left between them. The CDR3 runs 13 residues. CDR1 is KGHSH and CDR2 is LQKENI in the germline V gene.

This chain uses TRBV7-9 with TRBJ2-7, with 8 positions matching TRBD2. V dropped 1 base and J dropped 5; count of bases not matched to a gene: 4. From germline, CDR1 is SEHNR and CDR2 FQNEAQ (reference sequence). The CDR3 is made up of 14 amino acids. Written as DNA, the CDR3 is TGTGCCAGCAGCTTAGTCGGTAGCGGGGACGAGCAGTACTTC. This translates into CASSLVGSGDEQYF. The whole variable domain, filled in from reference TRBV7-9 and TRBJ2-7, reads DTGVSQNPRHKITKRGQNVTFRCDPISEHNRLYWYRQTLGQGPEFLTYFQNEAQLEKSRLLSDRFSAERPKGSFSTLEIQRTEQGDSAMYLCASSLVGSGDEQYFGPGTRLTVT.

Here the CDR3 DNA reads TGTGCCAGCAGCCAGACAGCCACGAACACTGAAGCTTTCTTT. Translating gives CASSQTATNTEAFF. V and J are TRBV6-4 and TRBJ1-1, with a weak D call TRBD1 (5 bases). CDR1 MRHNA and CDR2 SNTAGT come from the germline V gene. V was pared by 6 bases and J by 1 base, with 12 bases between. CDR3 length: 14 residues.

The rearrangement joins TRBV4-3 to TRBJ2-7, with 11 bases aligning to TRBD2. This CDR3 comprises 17 residues. Germline V gene data show CDR1 as LGHNA and CDR2 as YSLEER. The V and J ends lost 1 base and 3 bases, in that order; junction bases with no gene match: 8. The CDR3 DNA reads as TGCGCCAGCAGCCAAGCCCTTACTAGCGGGAGAAACTACGAGCAGTACTTC. Encoded protein: CASSQALTSGRNYEQYF.

The V call is TRBV27, the J call TRBJ2-1; TRBD1 might be the D (5 bases). Germline V gene sequence: CDR1 MNHEY, CDR2 SMNVEV (reference sequence). The CDR3 extends over 15 amino acids. Trimming took off 4 bases at V and 5 bases at J, with 15 bases between the two ends. The CDR3 DNA sequence: TGTGCCAGCAGTTACTTTTGGGGCGGAGACAATGAGCAGTTCTTC. It yields the protein CASSYFWGGDNEQFF.

This chain connects TRBV6-5 to TRBJ2-2; 11 bases agree with TRBD1. CDR1 is MNHEY and CDR2 is SVGAGI in the germline V gene. The CDR3 runs to 16 residues. The trim removed 4 bases at V and 5 bases at J, leaving 6 bases unmatched. As DNA, the CDR3 is TGTGCCAGCAGTTTAACCGGGACAGGGGGAACCGGGGAGCTGTTTTTT. Amino acid sequence: CASSLTGTGGTGELFF.

J is TRBJ2-5 and V is TRBV25-1; the match to TRBD2 covers 14 bases. Trimming at V came to 6 bases and at J to 2 bases, leaving 5 bases not matched to a gene. Germline V gene lookup returns CDR1 MGHDK and CDR2 SYGVNS. There are 16 residues in the CDR3. CDR3 sequence (DNA): TGTGCCAGCAGCGCAGGGACTAGCGGGAGACAAGAGACCCAGTACTTC. This codes for CASSAGTSGRQETQYF.

The V gene is TRBV5-4, the J gene TRBJ2-7; TRBD2 matches 8 bases. V was pared by 4 bases and J by 3 bases, with 15 bases of the junction left unmatched. Germline V gives CDR1 SGHNT, CDR2 YYREEE (reference sequence). The CDR3 covers 17 residues. The CDR3 is CASSPNNGLAVSYEQYF. DNA for the CDR3: TGTGCCAGCAGCCCCAATAACGGACTAGCCGTCAGCTACGAGCAGTACTTC. Using reference TRBV5-4 and TRBJ2-7 for the parts outside the CDR3, the full variable domain is ETGVTQSPTHLIKTRGQQVTLRCSSQSGHNTVSWYQQALGQGPQFIFQYYREEENGRGNFPPRFSGLQFPNYSSELNVNALELDDSALYLCASSPNNGLAVSYEQYFGPGTRLTVT.

The V gene is TRBV3-1 (or the pseudogene TRBV3-2), the J gene TRBJ2-1, with 9 bases identical to TRBD2. CDR1 is LGHDT, CDR2 YNNKEL, per germline (reference sequence). There are 16 residues in the CDR3. The V and J ends lost 3 bases and 5 bases, in that order; junction bases with no gene match: 8. The CDR3 spells CASSHPAAGGNNEQFF. DNA of the CDR3: TGTGCCAGCAGCCACCCCGCGGCGGGAGGGAACAATGAGCAGTTCTTC.

This rearrangement joins TRBV29-1 to TRBJ2-1; possible D gene TRBD2, 6 bases. The CDR3 has 14 residues. V dropped 3 bases and J dropped 8 bases, with 17 bases sitting between them. Germline-derived CDR1 and CDR2 are SQVTM and ANQGSEA. The DNA of the CDR3 is TGCAGCGTTGAGAAAAATGGACTATTCGATGAGCAGTTCTTC. Amino acid sequence: CSVEKNGLFDEQFF.

The V call is TRBV9, the J call TRBJ1-4; D is undetermined. V was cut by 0 bases and J by 4 bases, with 10 bases left in between. The CDR3 covers 15 residues. Germline values: CDR1 SGDLS, CDR2 YYNGEE. In nucleotides, the CDR3 is TGTGCCAGCAGCGTAGGGGAGTTCCATAATGAAAAACTGTTTTTT. Translated: CASSVGEFHNEKLFF. Full variable domain (missing parts from reference TRBV9 and TRBJ1-4): DSGVTQTPKHLITATGQRVTLRCSPRSGDLSVYWYQQSLDQGLQFLIQYYNGEERAKGNILERFSAQQFPDLHSELNLSSLELGDSALYFCASSVGEFHNEKLFFGSGTQLSVL.